Detailed here is one T cell receptor (beta chain). These data originate in a study of graft-versus-host responses after intestinal transplantation. Libraries were prepared by immunoSEQ multiplex PCR; TCRdb keeps only in-frame clonotypes and omits some of them. This table has some 40,000 clones, about 89% appearing once. The J segment lost 3 bases and the V segment lost 5 bases, leaving 5 bases of the junction unmatched. CDR3 length: 15 amino acids. Germline values: CDR1 LNHNV, CDR2 YYDKDF (reference sequence). The sequence derives from a human patient who received an intestinal transplant, so some T cells may come from the graft donor. The chain has TRBV15 and TRBJ2-7; TRBD1 matches 12 bases. This sample comprised PBMCs, obtained approximately 300 days after intestinal transplant. CDR3 bases: TGTGCCACCAGCCTTAGGGACAGGGGGCTCTACGAGCAGTACTTC. Its translation: CATSLRDRGLYEQYF.